Presented here are 8 T cell receptor beta chains from one specimen sequenced in a study of blood T cell repertoires in COVID-19. Clones were read by immunoSEQ multiplex PCR, and TCRdb kept only the in-frame ones, dropping some. The sample has some 200,000 clones, roughly 79% seen once; the top ten hold about 26%. The sequencing sample was made of peripheral blood. These receptors originate from a woman in her sixties or seventies with acute or convalescent COVID-19.

The chain combines TRBV30 with TRBJ2-7; D call uncertain. Germline loops: CDR1 GTSNPN, CDR2 SVGIG (reference sequence). The V and J ends lost 0 bases and 5 bases respectively, with 8 bases between them. The CDR3 spans 12 residues. CDR3 coding DNA: TGTGCCTGGAGTGTACAGATGCACGAGCAGTACTTC. This gives the protein CAWSVQMHEQYF.

The count of this clone is one. The rearrangement uses TRBV10-1 and TRBJ2-2; a possible D gene is TRBD1 (7 bases). The CDR3 loop spans 15 amino acids. Looked up from germline, CDR1 is WNHNN and CDR2 is SYGVQD (reference sequence). Trimming cost V 3 bases and J 5 bases, with 13 bases left between them. CDR3 in amino acids: CASSEGGAGTGELFF. The CDR3 nucleotides are TGCGCCAGCAGTGAAGGGGGCGCGGGGACCGGGGAGCTGTTTTTT.

The chain combines TRBV7-2 with TRBJ1-5; D gene ambiguous. Germline CDR1 and CDR2: SGHTA and FQGNSA. The CDR3 has 13 amino acids. V dropped 4 bases and J dropped 3 bases, with 7 bases sitting between them. The CDR3 bases are TGTGCCAGCAGCTCTTATAACAATCAGCCCCAGCATTTT. This gives the protein CASSSYNNQPQHF.

The chain has TRBV6-5 and TRBJ2-5; D may be TRBD2 (5 bases). The CDR3 is 13 amino acids. Germline lookup yields CDR1 MNHEY and CDR2 SVGAGI. Trimming left V 7 bases short and J 3 bases short, with 12 bases between. CDR3 region: CASNRGSEETQYF. Written as DNA, the CDR3 is TGTGCCAGCAACCGGGGATCAGAAGAGACCCAGTACTTC.

This clone occurred a few times. The rearrangement uses TRBV27 and TRBJ2-1, with no clear D. Germline CDR1 and CDR2: MNHEY and SMNVEV (reference sequence). Trimming removed 5 bases from V and 4 bases from J, with 9 bases in between. This CDR3 is built from 13 residues. CDR3 sequence reads: CASSLNLYNEQFF. CDR3 in DNA: TGTGCCAGCAGTCTTAACTTGTACAATGAGCAGTTCTTC.

V is TRBV5-1 and J is TRBJ2-3, with D perhaps TRBD1 (6 bases). V lost 3 bases and J 1 base, leaving 6 bases between the germline ends. The CDR3 covers 13 residues. From germline, CDR1 is SGHRS and CDR2 YFSETQ. CDR3: CASSSGGTDTQYF. The CDR3, as DNA: TGCGCCAGCAGCTCAGGGGGCACAGATACGCAGTATTTT.

The chain has TRBV10-1 and TRBJ2-3; TRBD2 might be the D (6 bases). V was trimmed by 1 base and J by 1 base, leaving 15 bases between them. The CDR3 runs to 17 residues. Germline CDR1 and CDR2: WNHNN and SYGVQD (reference sequence). Written as DNA, the CDR3 is TGCGCCAGCAGTGAGTGGTCCTCTAGCGACCGCACAGATACGCAGTATTTT. Translation: CASSEWSSSDRTDTQYF.

The genes are TRBV28 and TRBJ2-1; TRBD2 aligns across 7 bases. This CDR3 has 13 residues. The V segment lost 6 bases and the J segment 5 bases; nucleotides outside the gene matches: 4. The germline V gene has CDR1 MDHEN and CDR2 SYDVKM. CDR3 sequence reads: CASRGGGNNEQFF. CDR3 nucleotide sequence: TGTGCCAGCAGGGGCGGGGGAAACAATGAGCAGTTCTTC.